A selection of T cell receptor beta chains follows, all from one sample in a study of T cell changes during pregnancy in multiple sclerosis. Libraries were prepared by immunoSEQ multiplex PCR; TCRdb keeps only in-frame clonotypes and omits some of them. The table has 45,000 to 65,000 clones, 80% to 95% seen once. Sequencing used CD4+ T cells from peripheral blood mononuclear cells, obtained in the third trimester of pregnancy. Receptor source: a female donor with multiple sclerosis, enrolled in a pregnancy study. Both conserved end residues are part of each CDR3. The D gene is left open where the match is weak. A clone size is listed for some rows: how often the clone was seen (once, few, many), or a class if it is expanded.

abundance	v_gene	j_gene	d_gene	CDR3nt	CDR3aa
.	TRBV6-1	TRBJ1-3	.	TGTGCCAGCAGTGATCCTCCTGGAAACACCATATATTTT	CASSDPPGNTIYF
few	TRBV5-4	TRBJ1-2	.	TGTGCCAGCAGCTTGGCCGGGAGCTATGGCTACACCTTC	CASSLAGSYGYTF
.	TRBV4-1	TRBJ1-5	.	TGCGCCAGCAGCCCCCTGCCGGGGATGGGTCAGCCCCAGCATTTT	CASSPLPGMGQPQHF
.	TRBV18	TRBJ1-3	TRBD1	TGTGCCAGCTCACCACTTCCAGGGGGTAGTAGTTCTGGAAACACCATATATTTT	CASSPLPGGSSSGNTIYF
.	TRBV18	TRBJ1-5	.	TGTGCCAGCTCACCCAGCGGGGGTAGCAATCAGCCCCAGCATTTT	CASSPSGGSNQPQHF
.	TRBV7-6	TRBJ1-3	TRBD1	TGTGCCAGCACCGACCCAGGGGGTCCCTCTGGAAACACCATATATTTT	CASTDPGGPSGNTIYF
.	TRBV5-1	TRBJ1-3	.	TGCGCCAGCAGCTTCGGGGTAGCAGGAAACACCATATATTTT	CASSFGVAGNTIYF
.	TRBV6-1	TRBJ1-1	.	TGTGCCAGCAGTAAGCCAGGGACTGAAGCTTTCTTT	CASSKPGTEAFF
.	TRBV5-1	TRBJ1-5	.	TGCGCCAGCAGCTTGGAAGGCGTGAGGGATCAGCCCCAGCATTTT	CASSLEGVRDQPQHF
.	TRBV5-4	TRBJ1-3	.	TGTGCCAGCAGCTTGATTGGTGGAGGGTCTGGAAACACCATATATTTT	CASSLIGGGSGNTIYF
.	TRBV2	TRBJ2-3	TRBD2	TGTGCCAGCAGTGTCCGAGCGGGACGTGGTGATACGCAGTATTTT	CASSVRAGRGDTQYF
.	TRBV13	TRBJ2-1	TRBD2	TGTGCCAGCAGCCCGGGGGGGCTCGGCAATGAGCAGTTCTTC	CASSPGGLGNEQFF
.	TRBV23-1	TRBJ2-7	.	TGCGCCAGCAGTCAATCTAGGGGGTTGGGGGCCACCTACGAGCAGTACTTC	CASSQSRGLGATYEQYF
.	TRBV6-5	TRBJ2-1	TRBD2	TGTGCCAGCAGTTACTTAGCGGGGGGGCCCCACAATGAGCAGTTCTTC	CASSYLAGGPHNEQFF
.	TRBV7-9	TRBJ1-4	.	TGTGCCAGCAGCCACGGGACAAGTAATGAAAAACTGTTTTTT	CASSHGTSNEKLFF
.	TRBV9	TRBJ2-2	TRBD2	TGTGCCAGCAGTTTGACTAGCGGGCTGAACACCGGGGAGCTGTTTTTT	CASSLTSGLNTGELFF
.	TRBV11-1	TRBJ2-7	.	TGTGCCAGCAGCTTAGGGGTGGTCGCGGGCGAGCAGTACTTC	CASSLGVVAGEQYF
.	TRBV19	TRBJ2-5	TRBD2	TGTGCCAGTAGTACGAGCGGGGCCCCTGGGGAGACCCAGTACTTC	CASSTSGAPGETQYF
.	TRBV13	TRBJ2-1	TRBD2	TGTGCCAGCAGCTTCCCTAGCGGGGACTCCTACAATGAGCAGTTCTTC	CASSFPSGDSYNEQFF
.	TRBV4-2	TRBJ2-7	.	TGTGCCAGCAGCCAAGACGTGAGCTCCTACGAGCAGTACTTC	CASSQDVSSYEQYF
once	TRBV5-4	TRBJ1-2	.	TGTGCCAGCAGCTTGCGGGGGGGTTCAGGATATGGCTACACCTTC	CASSLRGGSGYGYTF
.	TRBV7-3	TRBJ2-7	.	TGTGCCAGCAGCTTAAAAAGATGTGGAGGGAGTAACTACGAGCAGTACTTC	CASSLKRCGGSNYEQYF
.	TRBV9	TRBJ2-7	TRBD2	TGTGCCAGCAGCGTGACTAGCGGGGGGTACGAGCAGTACTTC	CASSVTSGGYEQYF
.	TRBV7-3	TRBJ2-1	.	TGTGCCAGCAGCTTAACGGCCAGCCAGGCTCGGAATGAGCAGTTCTTC	CASSLTASQARNEQFF
.	TRBV29-1	TRBJ2-7	TRBD1	TGCAGCGTTCTCCCGGGACAGGGCTACGAGCAGTACTTC	CSVLPGQGYEQYF
.	TRBV19	TRBJ2-4	TRBD1	TGTGCCAGTAGTGTTGGGACAGGACGTTCGGACATTCAGTACTTC	CASSVGTGRSDIQYF
few	TRBV14	TRBJ1-1	.	TGTGCCAGCAGCCGAGGAGGGAGAGCTGAAGCTTTCTTT	CASSRGGRAEAFF
.	TRBV27	TRBJ1-5	.	TGTGCCAGCAGTTTTGAAACCACCGCACTTGGGGGCGGGGGGTGGGGAGCCCAGCATTTT	CASSFETTALGGGGWGAQHF
.	TRBV7-9	TRBJ2-1	TRBD1	TGTGCCAGCAGCACCGGACAGGGCCAACTTTACAATGAGCAGTTCTTC	CASSTGQGQLYNEQFF
.	TRBV7-9	TRBJ2-6	.	TGTGCCAGCAGAGGAGGGAACGCTGGGGCCAACGTCCTGACTTTC	CASRGGNAGANVLTF
.	TRBV10-1	TRBJ2-1	TRBD1	TGCGCCAGCAGTGAGTCGGGACAGCTCGTCTCCTACAATGAGCAGTTCTTC	CASSESGQLVSYNEQFF
.	TRBV5-8	TRBJ2-3	TRBD2	TGTGCCAGCAGCCGACTAGCGGGGGGGCGGAGCACAGATACGCAGTATTTT	CASSRLAGGRSTDTQYF
.	TRBV9	TRBJ2-1	TRBD2	TGTGCCAGCAGACCACCTGGGACTAGCGGGGGTGCTGAGCAGTTCTTC	CASRPPGTSGGAEQFF
once	TRBV7-6	TRBJ1-1	.	TGTGCCAGCAGCGCAGGGGACATGAACACTGAAGCTTTCTTT	CASSAGDMNTEAFF
.	TRBV16	TRBJ2-1	TRBD2	TGTGCCAGCAGCCAATCTGCGGGGGGGAGCTACAATGAGCAGTTCTTC	CASSQSAGGSYNEQFF
.	TRBV6-1	TRBJ2-1	TRBD1	TGTGCCAGCAGTGTTCGGACAGGGGAGTTCCCTGAGCAGTTCTTC	CASSVRTGEFPEQFF
few	TRBV7-3	TRBJ1-1	TRBD1	TGTGCCAGCAGCTTACGACAGGGGGGCACTGAAGCTTTCTTT	CASSLRQGGTEAFF
.	TRBV29-1	TRBJ2-7	.	TGCAGCCCCACGGGGGACTCGTGGGAGCAGTACTTC	CSPTGDSWEQYF
once	TRBV6-4	TRBJ1-2	TRBD1	TGTGCCAGCAGTGTAACCACGACAGGGGGGAACTATGGCTACACCTTC	CASSVTTTGGNYGYTF
.	TRBV13	TRBJ2-1	.	TGTGCCAGCAGCATCCTACTCGCGGGGGCCAATGAGCAGTTCTTC	CASSILLAGANEQFF
.	TRBV11-2	TRBJ1-3	.	TGTGCCAGCAGCTTAAGATTCGGCGGAAGCTCTGGAAACACCATATATTTT	CASSLRFGGSSGNTIYF
.	TRBV5-8	TRBJ2-7	.	TGTGCCAGCAGCCTAACTCCACAGGGATCCTACGAGCAGTACTTC	CASSLTPQGSYEQYF
.	TRBV27	TRBJ2-7	TRBD2	TGTGCCAGCAGTCCGATCCGGGGGGGGCGGAATCGCGAGCAGTACTTC	CASSPIRGGRNREQYF
.	TRBV7-2	TRBJ2-3	.	TGTGCCAGCAGCGGCGGGGAGTCGGCAGATACGCAGTATTTT	CASSGGESADTQYF
once	TRBV7-9	TRBJ1-1	.	TGTGCCAGCAGCACCCCGTGGAGTATGAACACTGAAGCTTTCTTT	CASSTPWSMNTEAFF
.	TRBV6-1	TRBJ2-3	.	TGTGCCAGCAGGGGAGCTCGCTCCCCAGATACGCAGTATTTT	CASRGARSPDTQYF
.	TRBV6-4	TRBJ1-2	TRBD1	TGTGCTACGCGGGCGACAGGGGCTGGTGGCTACACCTTC	CATRATGAGGYTF
.	TRBV19	TRBJ2-2	.	TGTGCCAGCAGGGGGGCGCTTACCGGGGAGCTGTTTTTT	CASRGALTGELFF
.	TRBV19	TRBJ1-1	.	TGTGCCAGTAGTACCGGACTCGTAAGGGCTGAAGCTTTCTTT	CASSTGLVRAEAFF
.	TRBV6-6	TRBJ1-2	.	TGTGCCAGCAGTTACTCGTCAGGGCTCTATGGCTACACCTTC	CASSYSSGLYGYTF
.	TRBV27	TRBJ2-6	TRBD2	TGTGCCAGCCGTAAATGGGAGGGGAGAGGGGCCAACGTCCTGACTTTC	CASRKWEGRGANVLTF
.	TRBV5-8	TRBJ1-6	.	TGTGCCAGCAACCACAACGGGAAGCGGGATTCACCCCTCCACTTT	CASNHNGKRDSPLHF
.	TRBV10-3	TRBJ1-2	TRBD1	TGTGCCATCAGTCGGTCGGGACAGAGTGGTGTCCCCTATGGCTACACCTTC	CAISRSGQSGVPYGYTF